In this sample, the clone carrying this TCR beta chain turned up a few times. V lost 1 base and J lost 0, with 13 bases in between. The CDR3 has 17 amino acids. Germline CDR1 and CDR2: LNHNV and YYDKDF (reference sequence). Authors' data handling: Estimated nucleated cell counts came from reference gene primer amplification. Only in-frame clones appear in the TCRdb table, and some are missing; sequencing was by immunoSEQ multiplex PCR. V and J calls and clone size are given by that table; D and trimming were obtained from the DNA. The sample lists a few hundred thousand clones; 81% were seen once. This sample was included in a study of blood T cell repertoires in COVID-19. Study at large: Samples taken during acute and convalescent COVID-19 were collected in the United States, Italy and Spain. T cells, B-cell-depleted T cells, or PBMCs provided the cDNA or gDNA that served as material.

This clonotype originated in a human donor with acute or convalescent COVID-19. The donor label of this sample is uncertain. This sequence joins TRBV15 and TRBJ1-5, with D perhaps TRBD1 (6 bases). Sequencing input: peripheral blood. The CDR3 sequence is CATSRAPGDRSNQPQHF. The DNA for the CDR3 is TGTGCCACCAGCAGAGCCCCAGGGGATCGTAGCAATCAGCCCCAGCATTTT. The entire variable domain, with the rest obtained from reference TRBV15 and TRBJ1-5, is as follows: DAMVIQNPRYQVTQFGKPVTLSCSQTLNHNVMYWYQQKSSQAPKLLFHYYDKDFNNEADTPDNFQSRRPNTSFCFLDIRSPGLGDTAMYLCATSRAPGDRSNQPQHFGDGTRLSIL.